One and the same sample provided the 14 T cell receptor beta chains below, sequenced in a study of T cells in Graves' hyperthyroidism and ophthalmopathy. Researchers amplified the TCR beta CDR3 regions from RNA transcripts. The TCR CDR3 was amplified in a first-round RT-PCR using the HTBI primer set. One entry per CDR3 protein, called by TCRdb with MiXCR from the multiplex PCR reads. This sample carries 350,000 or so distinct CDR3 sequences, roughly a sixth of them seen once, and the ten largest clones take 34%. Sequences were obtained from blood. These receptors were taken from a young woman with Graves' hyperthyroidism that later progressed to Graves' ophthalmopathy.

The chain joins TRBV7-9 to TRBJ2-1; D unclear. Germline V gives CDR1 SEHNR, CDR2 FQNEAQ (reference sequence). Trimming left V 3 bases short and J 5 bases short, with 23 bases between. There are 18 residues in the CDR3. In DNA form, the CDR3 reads TGTGCCAGCAGCTTTTCCTATACCGCTCGGATTGTCCACAATGAGCAGTTCTTC. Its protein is CASSFSYTARIVHNEQFF.

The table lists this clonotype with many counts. This chain's CDR3 is CATSDPRVANQPQHF. The CDR3 nucleotides are TGTGCCACCAGTGATCCCAGGGTTGCCAATCAGCCCCAGCATTTT. The chain links TRBV24-1 to TRBJ1-5, with D possibly being TRBD1 (5 bases). The CDR3 loop spans 15 amino acids. The V gene lost 3 bases and the J gene lost 3 bases, with 11 bases spanning the gap. Looked up from germline, CDR1 is KGHDR and CDR2 is SFDVKD.

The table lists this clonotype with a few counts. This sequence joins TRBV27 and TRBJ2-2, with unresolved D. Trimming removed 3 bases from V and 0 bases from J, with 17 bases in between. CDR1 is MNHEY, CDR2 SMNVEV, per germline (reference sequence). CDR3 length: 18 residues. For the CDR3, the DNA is TGTGCCAGCAGTTTCTCCGTTAAGTTAAATCCGAACACCGGGGAGCTGTTTTTT. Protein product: CASSFSVKLNPNTGELFF.

Here the CDR3 reads CASSLRQGGSPLHF. Written as DNA, the CDR3 is TGTGCCAGCAGCTTGAGACAGGGTGGTTCACCCCTCCACTTT. The chain couples TRBV11-2 to TRBJ1-6; the match to TRBD1 covers 7 bases. Unmatched junction bases numbered 5, after V lost 3 bases and J lost 9 bases. Germline V gene data show CDR1 as SGHAT and CDR2 as FQNNGV. CDR3 length: 14 residues.

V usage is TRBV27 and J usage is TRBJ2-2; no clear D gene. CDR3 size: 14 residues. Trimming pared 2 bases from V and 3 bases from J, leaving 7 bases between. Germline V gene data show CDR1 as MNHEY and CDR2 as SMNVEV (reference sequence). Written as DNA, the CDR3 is TGTGCCAGCAGTTTAAGTCCGTACACCGGGGAGCTGTTTTTT. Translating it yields CASSLSPYTGELFF.

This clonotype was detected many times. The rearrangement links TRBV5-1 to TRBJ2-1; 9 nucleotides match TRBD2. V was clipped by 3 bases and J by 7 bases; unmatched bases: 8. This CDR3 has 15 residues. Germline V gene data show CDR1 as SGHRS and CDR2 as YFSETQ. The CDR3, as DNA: TGCGCCAGCAGCTACTATAGCGGGAGCACAAATGAGCAGTTCTTC. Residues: CASSYYSGSTNEQFF.

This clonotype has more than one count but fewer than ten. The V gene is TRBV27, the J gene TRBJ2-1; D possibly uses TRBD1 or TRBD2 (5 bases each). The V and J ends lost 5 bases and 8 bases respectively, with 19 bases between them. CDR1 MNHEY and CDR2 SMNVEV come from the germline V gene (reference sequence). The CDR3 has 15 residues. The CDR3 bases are TGTGCCAGCAGTCCCCTCTCCGGGACGCGAGATGAGCAGTTCTTC. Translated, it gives CASSPLSGTRDEQFF.

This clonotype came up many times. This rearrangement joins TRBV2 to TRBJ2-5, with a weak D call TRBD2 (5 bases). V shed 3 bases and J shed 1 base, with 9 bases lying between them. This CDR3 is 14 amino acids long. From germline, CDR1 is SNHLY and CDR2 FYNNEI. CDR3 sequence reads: CASSDGNIQETQYF. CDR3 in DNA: TGTGCCAGCAGTGACGGGAACATCCAAGAGACCCAGTACTTC. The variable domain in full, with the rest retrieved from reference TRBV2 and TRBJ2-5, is EPEVTQTPSHQVTQMGQEVILRCVPISNHLYFYWYRQILGQKVEFLVSFYNNEISEKSEIFDDQFSVERPDGSNFTLKIRSTKLEDSAMYFCASSDGNIQETQYFGPGTRLLVL.

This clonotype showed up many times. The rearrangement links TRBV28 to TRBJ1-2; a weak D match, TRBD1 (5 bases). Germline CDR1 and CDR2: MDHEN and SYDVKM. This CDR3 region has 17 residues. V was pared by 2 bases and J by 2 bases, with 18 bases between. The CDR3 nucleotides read TGTGCCAGCAGTTTAGCCGAAACGGGACTCCCGAACTATGGCTACACCTTC. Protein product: CASSLAETGLPNYGYTF.

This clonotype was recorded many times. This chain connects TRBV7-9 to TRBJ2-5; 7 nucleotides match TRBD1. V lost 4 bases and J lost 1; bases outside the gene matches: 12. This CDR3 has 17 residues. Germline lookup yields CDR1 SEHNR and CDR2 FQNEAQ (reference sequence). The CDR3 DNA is TGTGCCAGCAGCTCCCTAAACACCGACAGGGCCCAAGAGACCCAGTACTTC. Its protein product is CASSSLNTDRAQETQYF.

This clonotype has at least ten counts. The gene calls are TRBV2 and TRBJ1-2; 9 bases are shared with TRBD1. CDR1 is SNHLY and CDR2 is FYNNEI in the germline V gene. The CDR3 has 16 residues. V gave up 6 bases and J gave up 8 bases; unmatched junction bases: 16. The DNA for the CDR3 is TGTGCCAGCAGAGAAATTCGGGGACAGGGAAAGGAAGGCTACACCTTC. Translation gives CASREIRGQGKEGYTF.

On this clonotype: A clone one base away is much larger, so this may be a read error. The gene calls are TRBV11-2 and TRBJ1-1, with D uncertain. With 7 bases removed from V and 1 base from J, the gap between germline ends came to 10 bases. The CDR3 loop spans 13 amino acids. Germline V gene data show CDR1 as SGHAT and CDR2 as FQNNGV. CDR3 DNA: TGTGCCAGCACGTACAGACCGAACACTGAAGCTTTCTTT. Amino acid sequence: CASTYRPNTEAFF.

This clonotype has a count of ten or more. Here the CDR3 DNA reads TGTGCCAGCAGTGACGTTGGACAGGGGTTAACAGATGAGCAGTTCTTC. Its translation: CASSDVGQGLTDEQFF. J is TRBJ2-1 and V is TRBV2; 9 nucleotides align to TRBD1. In germline, CDR1 is SNHLY, CDR2 FYNNEI. There are 16 residues in the CDR3. J lost 8 bases, V lost 3 bases, and 11 bases had no gene match.

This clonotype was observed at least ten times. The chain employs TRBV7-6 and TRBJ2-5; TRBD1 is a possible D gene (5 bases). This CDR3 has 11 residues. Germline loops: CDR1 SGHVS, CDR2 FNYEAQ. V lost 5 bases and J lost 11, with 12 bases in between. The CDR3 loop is CASSPGFAQYF. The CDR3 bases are TGTGCCAGCAGCCCAGGGTTCGCACAGTACTTC.